The TCR beta chain under discussion was sequenced for a study of blood T cells in healthy people across ages. For this clonotype: What it recognizes is unknown.

The junction had 4 bases not matched to a gene; V was cut back by 5 bases and J by 3 bases. The germline CDR1 and CDR2 sequences are SGHRS and YFSETQ. The CDR3 runs to 14 residues. Extractions gave at least 5.5 micrograms of total RNA per sample. Through a sample-barcoded 5' primer and a J-beta primer mix, a second PCR was run for roughly 6 to 11 cycles. Sequencing of every sample gave 2.5 million or more CDR3-containing paired-end reads. TCRdb reprocessed the 5' RACE reads with MiXCR, giving one entry per CDR3 protein. The table has 580,000 or so distinct CDR3 sequences, around 48% seen once. Broader study findings: Long-lived donors carried more naive CD4+ cells and greater diversity than aged donors.

The receptor comes from a man older than 75 in good health. The chain has TRBV5-1 and TRBJ2-2; 7 bases fit TRBD1. The specimen was blood. The CDR3 loop reads CASSHGQDTGELFF. The DNA of the CDR3 is TGCGCCAGCAGTCACGGACAGGACACCGGGGAGCTGTTTTTT.